This section outlines one T cell receptor beta chain sequence together with its context. This sample was taken from a study of cytomegalovirus exposure and HLA in healthy donors. The J segment lost 6 bases and the V segment lost 9 bases, leaving 8 bases of the junction unmatched. Looked up from germline, CDR1 is MNHNS and CDR2 is SASEGT. This CDR3 spans 14 amino acids. Amplification used 60 Vbeta primers and 13 Jbeta primers. Authors' analysis steps: Approximately 11 million of tens of millions of unique TCR beta chains were shared, per a later count. TCRdb's copy holds only in-frame clones and misses some; the assay was immunoSEQ multiplex PCR. V and J calls and clone size are as listed in that table; D and trimming were resolved from the DNA. The profile shows about 190,000 clones, around 90% of them singletons.

This receptor was taken from a boy aged 2 to 10 in good health and CMV-seronegative. The rearrangement joins TRBV6-1 to TRBJ1-5, with TRBD1 matching over 10 bases. Sample: PBMCs. CDR3 DNA: TGTGCCAGAAAGGGACAGGGGAGAGCTCAGCCCCAGCATTTT. This sequence encodes CARKGQGRAQPQHF.